This record covers a single T cell receptor (beta chain). What it binds is not known. Every sample gave at least 6 micrograms of total RNA when it was extracted. Next came a second PCR, run for about 7 to 12 cycles, which used a sample-barcoded 5' primer along with a J-beta primer mix. MiXCR was run by TCRdb on the 5' RACE reads, yielding one entry per CDR3 protein. The sample shows 700,000 to 900,000 distinct CDR3 sequences, roughly 24% of them seen only once. The sample belongs to a study of blood T cells in healthy people across ages. Germline lookup yields CDR1 SGHDN and CDR2 FVKESK. The CDR3 runs 15 residues. Trimming removed 1 base at V and 2 bases at J, with 12 bases between. Study results and limitations: TCR beta diversity per million T cells fell roughly linearly with age.

The data were also submitted as part of a second study, on T cells of mothers and their children. Per that study: Mothers gave over 9.5 million TCR beta CDR3 reads each, and children about 3 million each.

The clonotype was recovered from a boy younger than 18 in good health. V and J are TRBV14 and TRBJ2-7; D unresolved. The sequenced sample consisted of blood. CDR3 in DNA: TGTGCCAGCAGCCAAGGTTACGGCGGAGCCTACGAGCAGTACTTC. It encodes CASSQGYGGAYEQYF.